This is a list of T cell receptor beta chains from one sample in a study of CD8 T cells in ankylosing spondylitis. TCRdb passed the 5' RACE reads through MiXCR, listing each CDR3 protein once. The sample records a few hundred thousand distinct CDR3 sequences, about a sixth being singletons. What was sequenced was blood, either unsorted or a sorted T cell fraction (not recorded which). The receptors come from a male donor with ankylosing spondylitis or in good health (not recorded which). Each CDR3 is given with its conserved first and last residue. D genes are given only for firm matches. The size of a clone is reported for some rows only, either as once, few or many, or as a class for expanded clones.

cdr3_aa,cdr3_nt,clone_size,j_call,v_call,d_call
CSVRAGGNEQYF,TGCAGCGTTCGGGCAGGGGGCAACGAGCAGTACTTC,many,TRBJ2-7,TRBV29-1,TRBD1
CATSNSGRIYNEQFF,TGTGCCACCAGCAATAGCGGGAGGATCTACAATGAGCAGTTCTTC,many,TRBJ2-1,TRBV15,TRBD2
CASSPRPQGSGELFF,TGTGCCAGCAGCCCTCGACCACAGGGATCCGGGGAGCTGTTTTTT,few,TRBJ2-2,TRBV7-9,NA
CSARDWGQSSYNSPLHF,TGCAGTGCTAGAGATTGGGGACAGAGCTCCTATAATTCACCCCTCCACTTT,few,TRBJ1-6,TRBV20-1,TRBD1
CSAHSSGSSYEQYF,TGCAGTGCGCACAGTAGCGGGAGCTCCTACGAGCAGTACTTC,NA,TRBJ2-7,TRBV20-1,TRBD2
CASRASGTGELFF,TGTGCCAGCAGGGCCAGCGGGACCGGGGAGCTGTTTTTT,few,TRBJ2-2,TRBV11-2,NA
CASSQGDLSAEQYF,TGTGCCAGCAGCCAAGGGGACCTTAGTGCCGAGCAGTACTTC,NA,TRBJ2-7,TRBV4-2,NA
CSVPGQGASGELFF,TGCAGCGTTCCGGGACAGGGGGCTTCCGGGGAGCTGTTTTTT,few,TRBJ2-2,TRBV29-1,TRBD1
CSIEDPGQGADTQYF,TGCAGCATAGAAGACCCGGGACAGGGAGCAGATACGCAGTATTTT,few,TRBJ2-3,TRBV29-1,TRBD1
CASSSSAGESTDTQYF,TGTGCCAGCAGTAGTTCGGCGGGAGAAAGTACAGATACGCAGTATTTT,NA,TRBJ2-3,TRBV2,TRBD2
CASSTDGLAGGPCSTDTQYF,TGTGCCAGCAGCACCGACGGACTAGCGGGAGGTCCCTGTAGCACAGATACGCAGTATTTT,NA,TRBJ2-3,TRBV21-1,NA
CSASLGTEAYNEQFF,TGCAGTGCTAGTTTGGGGACTGAAGCCTACAATGAGCAGTTCTTC,NA,TRBJ2-1,TRBV20-1,NA
CASSQDSYTQYF,TGCGCCAGCAGCCAAGATTCCTATACGCAGTATTTT,few,TRBJ2-3,TRBV4-1,NA
CASSFGLGNYNEQFF,TGTGCCAGCAGCTTCGGACTAGGGAACTACAATGAGCAGTTCTTC,many,TRBJ2-1,TRBV7-8,TRBD2
CASSLVLSGGTIAKNIQYF,TGTGCCAGCAGCTTGGTTCTTAGCGGGGGCACCATAGCCAAAAACATTCAGTACTTC,NA,TRBJ2-4,TRBV5-4,TRBD2
CASSPLGRDTQYF,TGTGCCAGCAGTCCTCTAGGACGAGATACGCAGTATTTT,NA,TRBJ2-3,TRBV27,NA
CASSQSGTENNEQFF,TGCGCCAGCAGCCAGTCCGGGACAGAAAACAATGAGCAGTTCTTC,NA,TRBJ2-1,TRBV4-1,TRBD1
CASRARQLYNEQFF,TGTGCCAGCAGGGCCCGACAGCTCTACAATGAGCAGTTCTTC,NA,TRBJ2-1,TRBV12-3/TRBV12-4,NA
CASSETTGGSDVMYEQYF,TGCGCCAGCAGCGAAACCACAGGGGGCAGTGATGTTATGTACGAGCAGTACTTC,NA,TRBJ2-7,TRBV5-1,TRBD1
CASSLDQRDIATDTQYF,TGTGCCAGCAGCTTAGATCAGCGGGATATTGCCACAGATACGCAGTATTTT,NA,TRBJ2-3,TRBV7-9,TRBD2
CSAQDRLYNEQFF,TGCAGCGCCCAGGACAGGCTTTACAATGAGCAGTTCTTC,many,TRBJ2-1,TRBV29-1,TRBD1
CASSFSGEAPYEQYF,TGTGCCAGCAGCTTTTCCGGGGAGGCTCCCTACGAGCAGTACTTC,few,TRBJ2-7,TRBV7-9,NA
CASSEFGGYNEQFF,TGTGCCAGCAGTGAATTCGGGGGGTACAATGAGCAGTTCTTC,few,TRBJ2-1,TRBV2,TRBD2
CASSLAQETDRSNEQFF,TGTGCCAGCAGTTTAGCGCAGGAGACGGATAGGAGCAATGAGCAGTTCTTC,NA,TRBJ2-1,TRBV12-3/TRBV12-4,NA